These 17 T cell receptor beta chains originate from one sample sequenced in a study of shared clonotypes between healthy human individuals. Assay used: immunoSEQ multiplex PCR; TCRdb lists only in-frame clones, some missing. The data hold fewer than 3 million clones, with roughly 90% observed a single time. The sequencing input was naive CD4+ T cells from PBMCs. Stated subset: CD45RA+ positively selected. The source is a young man in good health. Some clones in this sample may be carry-over from other donors' samples.

The V call is TRBV2, the J call TRBJ1-2, with TRBD1 matching 8 bases. CDR1 and CDR2 (germline): SNHLY, FYNNEI. The CDR3 has 12 residues. Losses at the gene ends were 7 bases for V and 3 bases for J; bases not matched to a gene: 1. CDR3 nucleotides: TGTGCCAGCAAGACAGGGGACTATGGCTACACCTTC. It translates to CASKTGDYGYTF.

The chain links TRBV6-1 to TRBJ1-2, with D maybe TRBD1 (6 bases). CDR3 length equals 14 residues. Germline loops: CDR1 MNHNS, CDR2 SASEGT. The germline V and J ends were trimmed by 10 bases and 2 bases, with 17 bases remaining between them. The CDR3 bases are TGTGCCACTAGACAGGAGTATAGAAACTATGGCTACACCTTC. This encodes CATRQEYRNYGYTF.

Remarks on this clone: Other DNA sequences in the same sample also yield this CDR3. This chain joins TRBV25-1 and TRBJ1-2; TRBD1 might be the D (5 bases). The CDR3 is made up of 13 amino acids. Deletions cut 2 bases from V and 5 bases from J, with 9 bases between. Germline V gene sequence: CDR1 MGHDK, CDR2 SYGVNS. The CDR3 sequence is CASSEGGRYGYTF. For the CDR3, the DNA is TGTGCCAGCAGTGAAGGGGGACGGTATGGCTACACCTTC.

The chain is built from TRBV5-1 and TRBJ2-3, with TRBD2 matching 11 bases. From germline, CDR1 is SGHRS and CDR2 YFSETQ. The CDR3 length is 19 residues. The V and J ends lost 1 base and 0 bases, in that order; junction bases with no gene match: 10. DNA for the CDR3: TGCGCCAGCAGCTTGATACCAGGACTAGCGGGCGTTAGCACAGATACGCAGTATTTT. It codes for CASSLIPGLAGVSTDTQYF.

The V gene is TRBV5-8, the J gene TRBJ1-5, with TRBD1 as a possible D gene (5 bases). There are 15 residues in the CDR3. Germline CDR1 reads SGHTS; CDR2 reads YDEGEE. V was pared by 6 bases and J by 0 bases, with 13 bases between. CDR3 in amino acids: CASIQGLISNQPQHF. The CDR3 DNA reads as TGTGCCAGCATCCAGGGACTGATTAGCAATCAGCCCCAGCATTTT.

The chain recombines TRBV7-9 with TRBJ1-4, with D unresolved. The CDR3 is 13 amino acids. Germline values: CDR1 SEHNR, CDR2 FQNEAQ (reference sequence). V was clipped by 5 bases and J by 11 bases, with 15 bases between them. The CDR3 region has the DNA TGTGCCAGCAGCCCCGAAGGGTCGGCTAAACTGTTTTTT. This sequence encodes CASSPEGSAKLFF. Full variable domain (missing parts from reference TRBV7-9 and TRBJ1-4): DTGVSQNPRHKITKRGQNVTFRCDPISEHNRLYWYRQTLGQGPEFLTYFQNEAQLEKSRLLSDRFSAERPKGSFSTLEIQRTEQGDSAMYLCASSPEGSAKLFFGSGTQLSVL.

The gene calls are TRBV9 and TRBJ2-4; D is undetermined. In germline, CDR1 is SGDLS, CDR2 YYNGEE. This CDR3 is built from 13 residues. The V end lost 1 base, the J end lost 9 bases, and 11 bases lay between the germline ends. CDR3 residues: CASSVKSESIQYF. Here the CDR3 DNA reads TGTGCCAGCAGCGTAAAGTCGGAGAGCATTCAGTACTTC.

The chain has TRBV7-2 and TRBJ2-1; 7 bases match TRBD1. The CDR3 has 15 residues. Germline-derived CDR1 and CDR2 are SGHTA and FQGNSA. V lost 4 bases and J lost 7; bases outside the gene matches: 10. CDR3 DNA: TGTGCCAGCAGCTGGGACAGACCCTCTTTGAATGAGCAGTTCTTC. Translation: CASSWDRPSLNEQFF.

The genes are TRBV6-9 and TRBJ2-7; 8 positions match TRBD2. With V trimmed by 10 bases and J by 0 bases, 11 bases remained unmatched. This CDR3 has 15 residues. CDR1 is MNHGY, CDR2 SVAAGI, per germline. The CDR3 here is CAILAAELSSYEQYF. The CDR3 DNA sequence: TGTGCCATACTAGCGGCGGAACTAAGCTCCTACGAGCAGTACTTC.

The chain employs TRBV5-6 and TRBJ2-3; 8 nucleotides match TRBD2. This CDR3 has 17 amino acids. CDR1 is SGHDT, CDR2 YYEEEE, per germline. Trimming at V came to 3 bases and at J to 2 bases, leaving 11 bases not matched to a gene. This CDR3 reads CASSWGGPAGVTDTQYF. DNA of the CDR3: TGTGCCAGCAGCTGGGGGGGTCCAGCGGGAGTCACAGATACGCAGTATTTT.

The chain has TRBV5-4 and TRBJ2-3, with 14 nucleotides matching TRBD2. Per germline, CDR1 SGHNT and CDR2 YYREEE (reference sequence). J was trimmed by 4 bases and V by 4 bases; bases with no gene match: 2. This CDR3 has 15 residues. The CDR3 nucleotides are TGTGCCAGCAGCCCGGGACTAGCGGGAGCAGATACGCAGTATTTT. It codes for CASSPGLAGADTQYF.

This chain links TRBV5-4 with TRBJ1-3; weak D call: TRBD1 (6 bases). Germline loops: CDR1 SGHNT, CDR2 YYREEE (reference sequence). The V gene lost 4 bases and the J gene lost 4 bases, with 12 bases spanning the gap. The CDR3 is 14 amino acids. The CDR3 region is CASSSPGEGNTIYF. CDR3 nucleotides: TGTGCCAGCAGCAGTCCAGGGGAAGGAAACACCATATATTTT. Based on the CDR3 plus reference TRBV5-4 and TRBJ1-3, the full variable domain is ETGVTQSPTHLIKTRGQQVTLRCSSQSGHNTVSWYQQALGQGPQFIFQYYREEENGRGNFPPRFSGLQFPNYSSELNVNALELDDSALYLCASSSPGEGNTIYFGEGSWLTVV.

This chain uses TRBV18 with TRBJ1-1, with D unclear. The V end was cut by 4 bases, the J end by 3 bases, with 9 bases between. There are 13 residues in the CDR3. Germline V gives CDR1 KGHSH, CDR2 LQKENI. CDR3 in amino acids: CASSRGADTEAFF. CDR3 nucleotides: TGTGCCAGCTCACGAGGAGCGGACACTGAAGCTTTCTTT. The full variable domain, its missing parts supplied by reference TRBV18 and TRBJ1-1, is NAGVMQNPRHLVRRRGQEARLRCSPMKGHSHVYWYRQLPEEGLKFMVYLQKENIIDESGMPKERFSAEFPKEGPSILRIQQVVRGDSAAYFCASSRGADTEAFFGQGTRLTVV.

The V and J genes are TRBV5-4 and TRBJ2-1, with 13 bases identical to TRBD2. V lost 4 bases to trimming and J lost 8 bases; unmatched junction nucleotides: 6. CDR3 length: 15 amino acids. CDR1 is SGHNT and CDR2 is YYREEE in the germline V gene (reference sequence). The chain's CDR3 is CASSLGTSGMDEQFF. DNA for the CDR3: TGTGCCAGCAGCCTGGGGACTAGCGGGATGGATGAGCAGTTCTTC. Variable domain in full (rest from reference TRBV5-4 and TRBJ2-1): ETGVTQSPTHLIKTRGQQVTLRCSSQSGHNTVSWYQQALGQGPQFIFQYYREEENGRGNFPPRFSGLQFPNYSSELNVNALELDDSALYLCASSLGTSGMDEQFFGPGTRLTVL.

This chain joins TRBV15 and TRBJ2-2; tentative D call: TRBD2 (6 bases). The CDR3 is 13 residues long. Germline lookup yields CDR1 LNHNV and CDR2 YYDKDF (reference sequence). With 8 bases removed from V and 7 bases from J, the gap between germline ends came to 14 bases. CDR3 nucleotide sequence: TGTGCCACCGAATACGAGGGAGGCGGGGAGCTGTTTTTT. Translation gives CATEYEGGGELFF. The full variable domain, rest sourced from reference TRBV15 and TRBJ2-2, is DAMVIQNPRYQVTQFGKPVTLSCSQTLNHNVMYWYQQKSSQAPKLLFHYYDKDFNNEADTPDNFQSRRPNTSFCFLDIRSPGLGDTAMYLCATEYEGGGELFFGEGSRLTVL.

J is TRBJ2-2 and V is TRBV10-3; 10 positions agree with TRBD1. The CDR3 contains 16 residues. The V segment lost 4 bases and the J segment 6 bases; nucleotides outside the gene matches: 8. Germline CDR1 is ENHRY and CDR2 is SYGVKD. Here the CDR3 reads CAISGSDRGIAGELFF. As DNA, the CDR3 is TGTGCCATCAGTGGATCGGACAGGGGGATTGCCGGGGAGCTGTTTTTT.

About this clone itself: The sample carries other DNA sequences with the same CDR3. The V and J genes are TRBV28 and TRBJ2-4; 7 nucleotides match TRBD1. The CDR3 has 15 residues. The germline V gene encodes CDR1 MDHEN and CDR2 SYDVKM. Trimming at V came to 5 bases and at J to 1 base, leaving 5 bases not matched to a gene. The CDR3 reads CASSPGTVAKNIQYF. The CDR3 DNA follows: TGTGCCAGCAGTCCCGGGACAGTGGCCAAAAACATTCAGTACTTC.